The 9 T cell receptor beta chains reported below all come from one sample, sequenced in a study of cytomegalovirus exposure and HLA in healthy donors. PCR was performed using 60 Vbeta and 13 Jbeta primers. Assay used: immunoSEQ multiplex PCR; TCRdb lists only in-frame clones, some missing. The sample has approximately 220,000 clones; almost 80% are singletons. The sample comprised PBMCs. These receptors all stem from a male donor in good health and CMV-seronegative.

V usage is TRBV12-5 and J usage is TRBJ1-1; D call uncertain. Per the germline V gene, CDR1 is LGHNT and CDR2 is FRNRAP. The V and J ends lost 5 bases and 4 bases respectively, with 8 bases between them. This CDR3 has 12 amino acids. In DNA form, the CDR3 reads TGTGCTAGTGGTCTCGAGGGCACTGAAGCTTTCTTT. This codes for CASGLEGTEAFF.

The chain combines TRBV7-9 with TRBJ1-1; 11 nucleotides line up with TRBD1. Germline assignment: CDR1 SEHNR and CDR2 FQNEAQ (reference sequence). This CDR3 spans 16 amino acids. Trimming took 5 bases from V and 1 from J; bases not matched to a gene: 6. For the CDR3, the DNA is TGTGCCAGCAGCCCCGCCGGGACAGGGGGGAACACTGAAGCTTTCTTT. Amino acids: CASSPAGTGGNTEAFF. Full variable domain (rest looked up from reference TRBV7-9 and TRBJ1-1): DTGVSQNPRHKITKRGQNVTFRCDPISEHNRLYWYRQTLGQGPEFLTYFQNEAQLEKSRLLSDRFSAERPKGSFSTLEIQRTEQGDSAMYLCASSPAGTGGNTEAFFGQGTRLTVV.

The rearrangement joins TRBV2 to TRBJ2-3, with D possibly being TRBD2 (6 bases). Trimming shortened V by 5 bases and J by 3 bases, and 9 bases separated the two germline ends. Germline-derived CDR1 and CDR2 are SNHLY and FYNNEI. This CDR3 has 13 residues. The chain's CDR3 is CASSRDLTDTQYF. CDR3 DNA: TGTGCCAGCAGTCGGGACTTAACAGATACGCAGTATTTT. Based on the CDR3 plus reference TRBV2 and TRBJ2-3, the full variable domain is EPEVTQTPSHQVTQMGQEVILRCVPISNHLYFYWYRQILGQKVEFLVSFYNNEISEKSEIFDDQFSVERPDGSNFTLKIRSTKLEDSAMYFCASSRDLTDTQYFGPGTRLTVL.

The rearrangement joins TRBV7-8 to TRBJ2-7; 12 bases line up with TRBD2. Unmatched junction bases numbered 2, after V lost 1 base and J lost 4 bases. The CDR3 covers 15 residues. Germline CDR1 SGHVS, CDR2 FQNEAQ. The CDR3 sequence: CASSLETSGRYEQYF. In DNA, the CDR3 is TGTGCCAGCAGCTTAGAGACTAGCGGGAGATACGAGCAGTACTTC.

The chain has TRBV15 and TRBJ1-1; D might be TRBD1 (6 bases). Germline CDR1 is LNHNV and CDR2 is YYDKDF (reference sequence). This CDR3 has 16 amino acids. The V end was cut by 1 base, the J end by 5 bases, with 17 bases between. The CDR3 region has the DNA TGTGCCACCAGCAGAGGGGACACGCGGAGAAGTACTGAAGCTTTCTTT. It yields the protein CATSRGDTRRSTEAFF.

The CDR3 DNA follows: TGCGCCAGCAAGGGACTCGCTTCCAATGAAAAACTGTTTTTT. It codes for CASKGLASNEKLFF. The V gene is TRBV5-1, the J gene TRBJ1-4; perhaps TRBD1 as D (5 bases). From germline, CDR1 is SGHRS and CDR2 YFSETQ. Trimming shortened V by 6 bases and J by 5 bases, and 14 bases separated the two germline ends. The CDR3 length is 14 residues.

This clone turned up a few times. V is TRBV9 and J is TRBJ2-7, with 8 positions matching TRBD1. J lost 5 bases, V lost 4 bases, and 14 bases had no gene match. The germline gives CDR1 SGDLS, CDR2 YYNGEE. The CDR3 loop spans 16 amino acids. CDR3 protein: CASSPADRVWTNEQYF. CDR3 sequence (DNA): TGTGCCAGCAGCCCAGCGGACAGGGTTTGGACGAACGAGCAGTACTTC.

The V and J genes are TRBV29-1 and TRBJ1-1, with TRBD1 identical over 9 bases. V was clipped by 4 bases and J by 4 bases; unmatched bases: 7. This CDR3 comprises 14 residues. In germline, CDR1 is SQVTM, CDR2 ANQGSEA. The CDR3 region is CSVGGRTGATEAFF. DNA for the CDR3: TGCAGCGTTGGGGGCCGGACAGGGGCCACTGAAGCTTTCTTT.

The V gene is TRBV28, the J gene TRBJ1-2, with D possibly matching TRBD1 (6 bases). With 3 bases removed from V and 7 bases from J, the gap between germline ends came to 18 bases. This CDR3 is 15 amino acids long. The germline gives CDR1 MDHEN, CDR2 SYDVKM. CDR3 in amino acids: CASSLRGAGTGGYTF. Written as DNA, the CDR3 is TGTGCCAGCAGTTTGCGGGGGGCAGGGACCGGTGGCTACACCTTC.